There are many counts of the clone carrying this TCR beta chain. Its antigen is currently unknown. An equimolar mix of two oligonucleotides served as the beta constant-region primer for TRBC1 and TRBC2. An oligonucleotide with the SP2 primer and a 12-nucleotide UMI was ligated to the cDNA 3' end. Ligated cDNA was amplified by four rounds of PCR with nested alpha and beta constant-region primers and SP2. TCRdb re-called the UMI-ligation and nested PCR reads with MiXCR, one entry per CDR3 protein. The repertoire holds some 100,000 distinct CDR3 sequences, with around 7% as singletons. This CDR3 has 16 amino acids. V was clipped by 3 bases and J by 0 bases, with 14 bases between them. Per germline, CDR1 DFQATT and CDR2 SNEGSKA (reference sequence). This specimen belongs to a study of naive and memory T cell subsets. Study conclusions and caveats: The power law exponent of TCR abundance differed between naive and memory cells. Diversity fell and Gini index rose from naive through CM, EM, EMRA.

Sequencing was done on a sample of central memory CD4+ T cells from blood. This TCR was recovered from a human donor in good health. This sequence joins TRBV20-1 and TRBJ1-4, with TRBD1 as a possible D gene (6 bases). This chain's CDR3 is CSASVQGSSTNEKLFF. The CDR3 nucleotides are TGCAGTGCTAGTGTGCAGGGGTCTTCAACTAATGAAAAACTGTTTTTT.